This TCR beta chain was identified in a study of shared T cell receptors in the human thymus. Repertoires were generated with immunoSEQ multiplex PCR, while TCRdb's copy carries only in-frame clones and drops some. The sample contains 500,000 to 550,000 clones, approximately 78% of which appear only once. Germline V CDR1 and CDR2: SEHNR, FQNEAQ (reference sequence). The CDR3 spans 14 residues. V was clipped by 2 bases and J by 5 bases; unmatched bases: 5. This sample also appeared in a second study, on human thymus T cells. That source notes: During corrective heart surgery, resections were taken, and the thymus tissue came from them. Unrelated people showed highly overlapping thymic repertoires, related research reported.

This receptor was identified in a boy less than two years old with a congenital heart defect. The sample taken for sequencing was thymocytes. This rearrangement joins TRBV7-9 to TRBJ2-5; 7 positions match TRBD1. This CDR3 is CASSLPGGVETQYF. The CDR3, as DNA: TGTGCCAGCAGCTTACCAGGGGGTGTCGAGACCCAGTACTTC.